The clone carrying this T cell receptor beta chain was detected ten times or more. The antigen is unknown. This CDR3 has 13 amino acids. Trimming pared 3 bases from V and 2 bases from J, leaving 11 bases between. Germline V CDR1 and CDR2: SQVTM, ANQGSEA. This sample stems from a study of T-cell reconstitution after alpha-beta-depleted transplantation in children. Points from the study as a whole: In some patients, recipient T cells and intrathymic progenitors surviving conditioning explained high day-60 diversity.

A library of TCRbeta sequences, prepared with unique molecular identifiers, was generated. TCRdb fed the PCR reads into MiXCR, producing one record per CDR3 protein. The data hold 200,000 to 250,000 distinct CDR3 sequences, with roughly 23% observed a single time. The specimen comprised PBMCs, sampled before TCRalphabeta/CD19-depleted stem cell transplant. The chain employs TRBV29-1 and TRBJ2-7; no reliable D call. This sequence originates from a girl aged 2-9 years with Fanconi anemia, due to receive a stem cell transplant. CDR3 nucleotides: TGCAGCGTTGAGTGGCTGGGTACCTACGAGCAGTACTTC. Amino acid sequence: CSVEWLGTYEQYF.